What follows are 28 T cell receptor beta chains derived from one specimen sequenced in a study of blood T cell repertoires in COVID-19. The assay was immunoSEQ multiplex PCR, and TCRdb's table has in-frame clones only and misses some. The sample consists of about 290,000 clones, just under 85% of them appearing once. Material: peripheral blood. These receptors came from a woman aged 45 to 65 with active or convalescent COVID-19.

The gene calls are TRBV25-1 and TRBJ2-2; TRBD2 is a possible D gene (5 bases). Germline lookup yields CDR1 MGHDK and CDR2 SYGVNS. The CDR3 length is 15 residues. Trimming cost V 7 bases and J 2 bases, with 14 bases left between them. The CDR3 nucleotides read TGTGCCAGCAACCCGAGGACTGGAAACACCGGGGAGCTGTTTTTT. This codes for CASNPRTGNTGELFF.

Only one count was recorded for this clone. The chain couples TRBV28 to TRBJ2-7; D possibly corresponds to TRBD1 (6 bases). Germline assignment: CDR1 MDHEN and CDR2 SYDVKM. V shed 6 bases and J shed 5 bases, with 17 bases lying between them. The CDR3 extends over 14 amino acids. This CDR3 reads CASSHSSQGNEQYF. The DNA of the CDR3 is TGTGCCAGCAGCCACAGCTCCCAGGGGAACGAGCAGTACTTC.

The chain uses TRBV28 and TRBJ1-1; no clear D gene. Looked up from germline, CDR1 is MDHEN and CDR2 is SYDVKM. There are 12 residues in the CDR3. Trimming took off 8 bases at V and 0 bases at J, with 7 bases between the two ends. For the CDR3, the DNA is TGTGCCAGCGGTGGAGTGAACACTGAAGCTTTCTTT. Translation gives CASGGVNTEAFF.

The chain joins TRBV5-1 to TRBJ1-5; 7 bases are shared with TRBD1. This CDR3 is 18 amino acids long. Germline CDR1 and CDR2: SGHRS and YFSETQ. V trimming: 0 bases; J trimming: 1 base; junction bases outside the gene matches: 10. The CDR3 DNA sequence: TGCGCCAGCAGCTTGGCCCCACAGGGGAGTTGGAGCAATCAGCCCCAGCATTTT. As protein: CASSLAPQGSWSNQPQHF. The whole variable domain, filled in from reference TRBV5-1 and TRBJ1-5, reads KAGVTQTPRYLIKTRGQQVTLSCSPISGHRSVSWYQQTPGQGLQFLFEYFSETQRNKGNFPGRFSGRQFSNSRSEMNVSTLELGDSALYLCASSLAPQGSWSNQPQHFGDGTRLSIL.

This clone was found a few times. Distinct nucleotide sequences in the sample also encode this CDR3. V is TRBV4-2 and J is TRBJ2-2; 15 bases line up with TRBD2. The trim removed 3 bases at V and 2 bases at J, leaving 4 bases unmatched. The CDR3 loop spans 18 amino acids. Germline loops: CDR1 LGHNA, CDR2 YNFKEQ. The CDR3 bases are TGTGCCAGCAGCCATCCGGGACTAGCGGGAGGCAACACCGGGGAGCTGTTTTTT. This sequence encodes CASSHPGLAGGNTGELFF.

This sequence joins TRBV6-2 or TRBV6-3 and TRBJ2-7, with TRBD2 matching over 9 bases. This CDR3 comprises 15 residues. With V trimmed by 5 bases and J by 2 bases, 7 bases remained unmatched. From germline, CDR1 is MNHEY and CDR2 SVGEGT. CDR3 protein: CASSRSGRQTYEQYF. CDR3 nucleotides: TGTGCCAGCAGTCGTAGCGGGAGACAGACCTACGAGCAGTACTTC.

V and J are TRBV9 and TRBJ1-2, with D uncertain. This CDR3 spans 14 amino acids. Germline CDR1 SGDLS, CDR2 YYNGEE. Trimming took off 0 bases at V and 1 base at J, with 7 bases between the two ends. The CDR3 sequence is CASSVAEDNYGYTF. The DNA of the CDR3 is TGTGCCAGCAGCGTAGCCGAGGATAACTATGGCTACACCTTC.

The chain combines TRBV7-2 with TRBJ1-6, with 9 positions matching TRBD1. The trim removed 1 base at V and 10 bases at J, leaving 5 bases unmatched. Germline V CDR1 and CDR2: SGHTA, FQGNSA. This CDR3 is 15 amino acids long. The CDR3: CASSLVGQGFSPLHF. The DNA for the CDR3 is TGTGCCAGCAGCTTAGTGGGACAGGGATTCTCACCCCTCCACTTT.

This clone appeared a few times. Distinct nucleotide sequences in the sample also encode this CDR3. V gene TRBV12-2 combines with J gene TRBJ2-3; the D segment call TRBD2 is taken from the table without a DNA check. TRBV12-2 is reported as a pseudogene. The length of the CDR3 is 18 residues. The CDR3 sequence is CASRLAFKRREAKRAQYF. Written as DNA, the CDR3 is TGTGCAAGTCGCTTAGCTTTTAAGAGGCGAGAGGCAAAGCGGGCGCAGTATTTT.

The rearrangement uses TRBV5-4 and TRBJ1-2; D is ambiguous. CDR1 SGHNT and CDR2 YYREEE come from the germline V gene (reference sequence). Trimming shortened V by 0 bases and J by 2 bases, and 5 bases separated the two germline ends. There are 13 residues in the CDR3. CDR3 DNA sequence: TGTGCCAGCAGCTTGGACCGGAACTATGGCTACACCTTC. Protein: CASSLDRNYGYTF.

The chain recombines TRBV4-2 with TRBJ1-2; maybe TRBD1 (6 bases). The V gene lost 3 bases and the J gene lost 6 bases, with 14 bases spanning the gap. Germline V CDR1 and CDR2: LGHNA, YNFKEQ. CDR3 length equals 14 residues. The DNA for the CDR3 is TGTGCCAGCAGCCAGGCTACAGGGATCCATGGCTACACCTTC. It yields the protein CASSQATGIHGYTF.

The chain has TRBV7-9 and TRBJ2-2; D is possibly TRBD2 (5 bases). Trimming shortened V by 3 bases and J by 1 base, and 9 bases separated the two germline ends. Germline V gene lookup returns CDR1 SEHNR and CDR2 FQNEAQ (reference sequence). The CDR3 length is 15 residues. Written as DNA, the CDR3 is TGTGCCAGCAGCTTTACCAGCGGGAACACCGGGGAGCTGTTTTTT. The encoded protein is CASSFTSGNTGELFF.

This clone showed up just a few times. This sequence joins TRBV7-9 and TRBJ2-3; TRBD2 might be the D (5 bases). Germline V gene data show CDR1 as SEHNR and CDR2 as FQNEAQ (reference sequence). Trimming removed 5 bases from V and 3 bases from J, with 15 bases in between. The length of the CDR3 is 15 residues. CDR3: CASSLPVSGTDTQYF. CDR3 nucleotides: TGTGCCAGCAGCCTCCCGGTATCGGGAACAGATACGCAGTATTTT.

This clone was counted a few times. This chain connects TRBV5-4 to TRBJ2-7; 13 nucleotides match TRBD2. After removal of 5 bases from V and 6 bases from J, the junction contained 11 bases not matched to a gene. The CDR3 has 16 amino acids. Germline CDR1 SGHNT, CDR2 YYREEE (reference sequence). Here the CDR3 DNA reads TGTGCCAGCAGACCGGAAGGCGGACTAGCGGGAGCCGAGCAGTACTTC. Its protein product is CASRPEGGLAGAEQYF.

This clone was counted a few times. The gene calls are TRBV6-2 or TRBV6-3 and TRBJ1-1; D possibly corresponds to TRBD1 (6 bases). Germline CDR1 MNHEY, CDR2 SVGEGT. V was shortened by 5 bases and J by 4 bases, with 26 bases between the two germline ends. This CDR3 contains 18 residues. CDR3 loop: CASSTTGSGWVGGTEAFF. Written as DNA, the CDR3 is TGTGCCAGCAGTACGACAGGCTCCGGATGGGTTGGGGGCACTGAAGCTTTCTTT.

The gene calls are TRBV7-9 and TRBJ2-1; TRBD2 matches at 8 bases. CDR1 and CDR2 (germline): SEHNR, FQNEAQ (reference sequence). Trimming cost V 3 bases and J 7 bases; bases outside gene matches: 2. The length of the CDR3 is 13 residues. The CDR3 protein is CASSFGTRNEQFF. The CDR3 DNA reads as TGTGCCAGCAGCTTCGGGACTAGGAATGAGCAGTTCTTC.

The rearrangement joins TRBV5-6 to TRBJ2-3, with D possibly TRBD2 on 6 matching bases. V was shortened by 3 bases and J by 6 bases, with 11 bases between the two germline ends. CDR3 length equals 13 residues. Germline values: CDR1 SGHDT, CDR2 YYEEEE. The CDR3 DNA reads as TGTGCCAGCAGCTCGGGACTGGGGGATACGCAGTATTTT. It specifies CASSSGLGDTQYF.

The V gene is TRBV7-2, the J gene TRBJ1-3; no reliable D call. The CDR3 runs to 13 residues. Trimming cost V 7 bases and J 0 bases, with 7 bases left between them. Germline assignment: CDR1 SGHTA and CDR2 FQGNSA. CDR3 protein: CASTSSSGNTIYF. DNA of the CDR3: TGTGCCAGCACCTCGAGCTCTGGAAACACCATATATTTT.

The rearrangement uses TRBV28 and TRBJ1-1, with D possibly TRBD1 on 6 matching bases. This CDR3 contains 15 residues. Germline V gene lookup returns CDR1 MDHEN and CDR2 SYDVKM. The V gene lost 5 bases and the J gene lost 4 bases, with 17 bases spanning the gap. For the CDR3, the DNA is TGTGCCAGCAGTCCGAGACAGGACTGGGCCACTGAAGCTTTCTTT. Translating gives CASSPRQDWATEAFF.

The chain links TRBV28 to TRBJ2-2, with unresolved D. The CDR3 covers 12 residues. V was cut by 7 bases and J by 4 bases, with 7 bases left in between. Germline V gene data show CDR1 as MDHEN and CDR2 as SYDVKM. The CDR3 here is CASKTGTGELFF. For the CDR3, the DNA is TGTGCCAGCAAAACGGGCACCGGGGAGCTGTTTTTT.

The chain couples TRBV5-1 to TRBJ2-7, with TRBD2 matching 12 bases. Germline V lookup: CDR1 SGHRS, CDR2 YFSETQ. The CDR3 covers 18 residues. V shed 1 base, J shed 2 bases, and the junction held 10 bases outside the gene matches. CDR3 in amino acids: CASSLLAGGPKSTYEQYF. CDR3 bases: TGCGCCAGCAGCTTGCTAGCGGGAGGGCCAAAATCCACCTACGAGCAGTACTTC.

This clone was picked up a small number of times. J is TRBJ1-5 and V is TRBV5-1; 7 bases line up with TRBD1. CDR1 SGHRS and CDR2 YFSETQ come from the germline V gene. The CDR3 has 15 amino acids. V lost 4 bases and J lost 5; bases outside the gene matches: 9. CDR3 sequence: CASSPGTVIDQPQHF. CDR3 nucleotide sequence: TGCGCCAGCAGCCCCGGGACAGTAATTGATCAGCCCCAGCATTTT.

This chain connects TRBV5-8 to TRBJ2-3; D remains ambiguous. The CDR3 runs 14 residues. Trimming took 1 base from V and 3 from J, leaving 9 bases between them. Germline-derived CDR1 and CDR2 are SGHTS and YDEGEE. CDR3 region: CASSLSAGTDTQYF. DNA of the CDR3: TGTGCCAGCAGCTTGTCCGCCGGTACAGATACGCAGTATTTT.

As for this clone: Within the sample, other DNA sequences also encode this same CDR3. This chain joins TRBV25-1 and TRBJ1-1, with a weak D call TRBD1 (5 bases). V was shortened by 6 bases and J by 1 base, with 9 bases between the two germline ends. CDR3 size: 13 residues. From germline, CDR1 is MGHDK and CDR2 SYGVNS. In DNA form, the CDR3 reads TGTGCCAGCAGAGGGGTAGGGAACACTGAAGCTTTCTTT. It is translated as CASRGVGNTEAFF.

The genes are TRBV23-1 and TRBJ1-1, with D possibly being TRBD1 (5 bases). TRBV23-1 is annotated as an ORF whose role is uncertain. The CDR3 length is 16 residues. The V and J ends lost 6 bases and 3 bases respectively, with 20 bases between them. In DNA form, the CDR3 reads TGCGCCAGCAGGCCCCTCGCTTCACCGGGGGACACTGAAGCTTTCTTT. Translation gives CASRPLASPGDTEAFF.

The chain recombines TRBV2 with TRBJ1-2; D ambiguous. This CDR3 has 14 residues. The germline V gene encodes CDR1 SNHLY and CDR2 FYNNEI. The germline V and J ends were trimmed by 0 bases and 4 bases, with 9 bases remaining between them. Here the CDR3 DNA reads TGTGCCAGCAGTGAAGCGCCGGGTATCTATGGCTACACCTTC. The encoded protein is CASSEAPGIYGYTF. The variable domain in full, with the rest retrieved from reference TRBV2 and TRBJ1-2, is EPEVTQTPSHQVTQMGQEVILRCVPISNHLYFYWYRQILGQKVEFLVSFYNNEISEKSEIFDDQFSVERPDGSNFTLKIRSTKLEDSAMYFCASSEAPGIYGYTFGSGTRLTVV.

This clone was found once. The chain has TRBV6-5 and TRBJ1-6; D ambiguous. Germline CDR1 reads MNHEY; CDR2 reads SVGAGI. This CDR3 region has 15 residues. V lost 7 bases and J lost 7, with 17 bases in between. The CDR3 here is CASIERGSTNSPLHF. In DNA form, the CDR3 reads TGTGCCAGCATCGAAAGAGGCAGTACGAATTCACCCCTCCACTTT.

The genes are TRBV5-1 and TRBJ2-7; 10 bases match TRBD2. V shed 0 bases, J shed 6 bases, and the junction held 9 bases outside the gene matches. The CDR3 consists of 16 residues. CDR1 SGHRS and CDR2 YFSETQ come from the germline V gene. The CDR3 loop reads CASSLEVASGRSEQYF. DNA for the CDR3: TGCGCCAGCAGCTTGGAGGTGGCTAGCGGGAGAAGCGAGCAGTACTTC.